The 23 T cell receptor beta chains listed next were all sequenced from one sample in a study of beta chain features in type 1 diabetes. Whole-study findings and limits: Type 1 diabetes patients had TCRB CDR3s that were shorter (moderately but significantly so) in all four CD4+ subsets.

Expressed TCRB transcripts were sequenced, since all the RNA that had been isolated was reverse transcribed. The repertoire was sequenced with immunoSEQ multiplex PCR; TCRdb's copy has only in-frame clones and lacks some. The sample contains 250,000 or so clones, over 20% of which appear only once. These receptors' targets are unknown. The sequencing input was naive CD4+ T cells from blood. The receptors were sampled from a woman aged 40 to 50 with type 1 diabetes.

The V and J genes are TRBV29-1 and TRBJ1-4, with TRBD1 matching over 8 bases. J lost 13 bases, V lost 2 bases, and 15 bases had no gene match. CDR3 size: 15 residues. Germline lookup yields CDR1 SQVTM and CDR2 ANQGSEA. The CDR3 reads CSVERGGTGASRLFF. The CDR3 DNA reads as TGCAGCGTTGAAAGGGGGGGGACAGGCGCGAGTAGACTGTTTTTT.

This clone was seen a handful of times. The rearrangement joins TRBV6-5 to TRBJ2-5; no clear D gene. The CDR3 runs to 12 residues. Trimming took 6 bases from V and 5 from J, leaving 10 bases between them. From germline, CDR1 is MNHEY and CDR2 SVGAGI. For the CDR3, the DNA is TGTGCCAGCAGCTCGACCGGGGAGACCCAGTACTTC. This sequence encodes CASSSTGETQYF.

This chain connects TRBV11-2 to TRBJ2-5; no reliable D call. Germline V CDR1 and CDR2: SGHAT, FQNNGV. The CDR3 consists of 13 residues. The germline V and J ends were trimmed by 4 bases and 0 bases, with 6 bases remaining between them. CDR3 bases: TGTGCCAGCAGCTCAGGATACCAAGAGACCCAGTACTTC. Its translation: CASSSGYQETQYF.

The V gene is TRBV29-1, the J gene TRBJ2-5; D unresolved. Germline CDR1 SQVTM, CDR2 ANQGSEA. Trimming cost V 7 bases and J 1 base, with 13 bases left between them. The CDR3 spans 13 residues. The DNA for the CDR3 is TGCAGCGCCGCAAGTGCGATCCAAGAGACCCAGTACTTC. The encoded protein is CSAASAIQETQYF.

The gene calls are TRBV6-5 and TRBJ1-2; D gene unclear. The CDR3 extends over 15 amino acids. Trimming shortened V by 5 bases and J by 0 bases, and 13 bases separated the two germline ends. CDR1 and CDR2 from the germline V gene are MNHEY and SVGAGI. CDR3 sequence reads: CASSRQSLTNYGYTF. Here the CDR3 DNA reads TGTGCCAGCAGTCGTCAGTCCCTTACTAACTATGGCTACACCTTC.

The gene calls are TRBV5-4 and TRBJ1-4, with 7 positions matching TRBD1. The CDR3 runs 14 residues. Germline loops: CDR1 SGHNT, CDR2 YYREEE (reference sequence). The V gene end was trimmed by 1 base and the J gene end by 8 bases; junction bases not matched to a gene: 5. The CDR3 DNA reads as TGTGCCAGCAGCTTGACAGGGGTCGAGGAAAAACTGTTTTTT. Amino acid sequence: CASSLTGVEEKLFF.

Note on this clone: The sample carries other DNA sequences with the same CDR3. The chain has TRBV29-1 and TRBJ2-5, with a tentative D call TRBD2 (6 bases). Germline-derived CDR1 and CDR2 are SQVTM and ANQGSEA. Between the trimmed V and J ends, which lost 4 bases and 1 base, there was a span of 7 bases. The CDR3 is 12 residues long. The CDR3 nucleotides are TGCAGCGTTGTGGGAGGCCAAGAGACCCAGTACTTC. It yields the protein CSVVGGQETQYF.

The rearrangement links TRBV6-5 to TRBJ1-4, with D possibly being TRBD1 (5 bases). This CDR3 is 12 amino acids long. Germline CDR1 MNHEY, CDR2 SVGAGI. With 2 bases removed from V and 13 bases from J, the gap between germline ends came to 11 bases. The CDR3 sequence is CASSYRGGRLFF. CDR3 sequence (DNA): TGTGCCAGCAGTTACCGGGGGGGGAGACTGTTTTTT.

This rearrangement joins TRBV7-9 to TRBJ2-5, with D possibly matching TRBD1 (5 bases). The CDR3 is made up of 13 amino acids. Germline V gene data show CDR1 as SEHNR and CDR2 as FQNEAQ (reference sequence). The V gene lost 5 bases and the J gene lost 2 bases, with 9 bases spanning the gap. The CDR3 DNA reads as TGTGCCAGCAGCCCAACAGGTCAAGAGACCCAGTACTTC. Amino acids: CASSPTGQETQYF.

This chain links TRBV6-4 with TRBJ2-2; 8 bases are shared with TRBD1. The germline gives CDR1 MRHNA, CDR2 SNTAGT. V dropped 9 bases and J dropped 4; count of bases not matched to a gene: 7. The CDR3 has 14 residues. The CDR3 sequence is CASSGQAFTGELFF. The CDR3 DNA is TGTGCCAGTTCGGGACAGGCGTTCACCGGGGAGCTGTTTTTT.

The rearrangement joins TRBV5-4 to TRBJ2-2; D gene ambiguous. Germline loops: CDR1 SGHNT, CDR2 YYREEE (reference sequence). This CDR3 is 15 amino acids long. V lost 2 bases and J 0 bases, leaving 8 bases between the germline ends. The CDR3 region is CASSLGRTNTGELFF. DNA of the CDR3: TGTGCCAGCAGCTTAGGCAGGACGAACACCGGGGAGCTGTTTTTT.

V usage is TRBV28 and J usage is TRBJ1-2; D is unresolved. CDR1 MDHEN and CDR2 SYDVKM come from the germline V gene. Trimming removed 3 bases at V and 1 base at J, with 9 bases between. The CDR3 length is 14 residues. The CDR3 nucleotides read TGTGCCAGCAGTTTGGAGGCAGATAACTATGGCTACACCTTC. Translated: CASSLEADNYGYTF.

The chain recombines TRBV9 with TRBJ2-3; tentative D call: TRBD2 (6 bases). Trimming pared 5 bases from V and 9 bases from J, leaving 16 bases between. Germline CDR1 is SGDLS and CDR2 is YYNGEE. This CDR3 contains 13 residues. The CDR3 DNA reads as TGTGCCAGCAGGGGTGACGGGGGATTAACGCAGTATTTT. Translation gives CASRGDGGLTQYF.

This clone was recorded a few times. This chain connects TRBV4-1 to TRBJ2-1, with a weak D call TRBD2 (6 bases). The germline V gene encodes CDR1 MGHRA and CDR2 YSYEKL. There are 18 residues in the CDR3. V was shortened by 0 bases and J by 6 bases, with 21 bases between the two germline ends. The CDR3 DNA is TGCGCCAGCAGCCAAGATAGGAGGGCACTAGGACTGCGCAATGAGCAGTTCTTC. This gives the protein CASSQDRRALGLRNEQFF.

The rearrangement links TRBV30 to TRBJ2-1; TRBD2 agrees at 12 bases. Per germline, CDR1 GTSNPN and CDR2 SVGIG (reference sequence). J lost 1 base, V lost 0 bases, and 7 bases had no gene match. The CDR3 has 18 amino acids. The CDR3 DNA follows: TGTGCCTGGAGTGTACGGGTGACTAGCGGGAGTTCCTACAATGAGCAGTTCTTC. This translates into CAWSVRVTSGSSYNEQFF. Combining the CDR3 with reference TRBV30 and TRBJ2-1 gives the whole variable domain SQTIHQWPATLVQPVGSPLSLECTVEGTSNPNLYWYRQAAGRGLQLLFYSVGIGQISSEVPQNLSASRPQDRQFILSSKKLLLSDSGFYLCAWSVRVTSGSSYNEQFFGPGTRLTVL.

CDR3 DNA: TGTGCCTGGGACTCGCGCACAGATACGCAGTATTTT. It is translated as CAWDSRTDTQYF. The chain links TRBV30 to TRBJ2-3; D not resolved. With 5 bases removed from V and 1 base from J, the gap between germline ends came to 7 bases. CDR3 length: 12 amino acids. Germline V CDR1 and CDR2: GTSNPN, SVGIG (reference sequence).

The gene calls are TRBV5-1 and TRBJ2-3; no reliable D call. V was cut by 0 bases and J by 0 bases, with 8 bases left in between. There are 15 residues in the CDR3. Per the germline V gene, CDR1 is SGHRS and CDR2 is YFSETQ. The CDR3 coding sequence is TGCGCCAGCAGCTTGGACATCTCTAGCACAGATACGCAGTATTTT. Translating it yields CASSLDISSTDTQYF.

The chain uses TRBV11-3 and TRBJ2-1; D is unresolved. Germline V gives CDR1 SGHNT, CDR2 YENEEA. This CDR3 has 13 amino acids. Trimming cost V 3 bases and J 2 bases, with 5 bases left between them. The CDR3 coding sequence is TGTGCCAGCAGCTTGGCAGCCTACAATGAGCAGTTCTTC. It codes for CASSLAAYNEQFF.

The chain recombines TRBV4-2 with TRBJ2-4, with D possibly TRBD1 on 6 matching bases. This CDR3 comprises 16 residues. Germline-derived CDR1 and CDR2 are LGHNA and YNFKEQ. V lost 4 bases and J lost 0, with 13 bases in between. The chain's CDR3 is CASSLGAQKAKNIQYF. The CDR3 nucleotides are TGTGCCAGCAGCCTGGGGGCTCAGAAAGCCAAAAACATTCAGTACTTC.

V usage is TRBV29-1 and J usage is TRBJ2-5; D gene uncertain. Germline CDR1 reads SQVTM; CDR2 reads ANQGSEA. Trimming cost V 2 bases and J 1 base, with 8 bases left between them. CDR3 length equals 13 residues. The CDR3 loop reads CSVEMRFQETQYF. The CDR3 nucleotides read TGCAGCGTTGAAATGAGGTTCCAAGAGACCCAGTACTTC. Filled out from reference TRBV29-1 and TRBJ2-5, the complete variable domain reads SAVISQKPSRDICQRGTSLTIQCQVDSQVTMMFWYRQQPGQSLTLIATANQGSEATYESGFVIDKFPISRPNLTFSTLTVSNMSPEDSSIYLCSVEMRFQETQYFGPGTRLLVL.

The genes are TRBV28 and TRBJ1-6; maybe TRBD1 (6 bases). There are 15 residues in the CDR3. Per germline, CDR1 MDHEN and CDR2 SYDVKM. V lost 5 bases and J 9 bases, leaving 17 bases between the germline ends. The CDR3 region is CASSEDSSYASPLHF. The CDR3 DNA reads TGTGCCAGCAGTGAGGACAGTTCTTATGCTTCACCCCTCCACTTT.

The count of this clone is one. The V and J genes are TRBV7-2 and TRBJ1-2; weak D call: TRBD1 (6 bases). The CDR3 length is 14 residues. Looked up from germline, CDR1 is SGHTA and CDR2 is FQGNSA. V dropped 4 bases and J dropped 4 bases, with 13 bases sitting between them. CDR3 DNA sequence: TGTGCCAGCAGCTCGGACAGATCCACCTATGGCTACACCTTC. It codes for CASSSDRSTYGYTF. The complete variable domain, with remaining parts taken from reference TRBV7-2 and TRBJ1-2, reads GAGVSQSPSNKVTEKGKDVELRCDPISGHTALYWYRQSLGQGLEFLIYFQGNSAPDKSGLPSDRFSAERTGGSVSTLTIQRTQQEDSAVYLCASSSDRSTYGYTFGSGTRLTVV.

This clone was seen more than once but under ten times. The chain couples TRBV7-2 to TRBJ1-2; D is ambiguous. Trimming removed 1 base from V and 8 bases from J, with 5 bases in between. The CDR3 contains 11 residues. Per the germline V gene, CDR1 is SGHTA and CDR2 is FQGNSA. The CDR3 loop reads CASSLVGGYTF. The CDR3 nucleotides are TGTGCCAGCAGCTTAGTCGGGGGCTACACCTTC.